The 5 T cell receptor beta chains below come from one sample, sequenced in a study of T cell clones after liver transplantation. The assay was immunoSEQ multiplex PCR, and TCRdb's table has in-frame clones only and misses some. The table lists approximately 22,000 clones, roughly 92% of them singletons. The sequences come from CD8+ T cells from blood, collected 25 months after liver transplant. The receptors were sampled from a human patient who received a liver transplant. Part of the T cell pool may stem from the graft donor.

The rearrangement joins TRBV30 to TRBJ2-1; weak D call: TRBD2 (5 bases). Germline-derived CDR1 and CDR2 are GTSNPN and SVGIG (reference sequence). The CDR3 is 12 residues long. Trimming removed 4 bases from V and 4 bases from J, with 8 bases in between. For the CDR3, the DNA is TGTGCCTGGATGACTACTTACAATGAGCAGTTCTTC. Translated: CAWMTTYNEQFF.

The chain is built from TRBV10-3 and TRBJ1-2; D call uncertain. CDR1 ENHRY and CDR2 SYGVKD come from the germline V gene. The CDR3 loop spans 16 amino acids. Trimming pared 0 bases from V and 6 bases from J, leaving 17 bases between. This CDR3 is CAISESKFGAGNGYTF. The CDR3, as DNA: TGTGCCATCAGTGAGTCGAAGTTTGGCGCGGGAAATGGCTACACCTTC.

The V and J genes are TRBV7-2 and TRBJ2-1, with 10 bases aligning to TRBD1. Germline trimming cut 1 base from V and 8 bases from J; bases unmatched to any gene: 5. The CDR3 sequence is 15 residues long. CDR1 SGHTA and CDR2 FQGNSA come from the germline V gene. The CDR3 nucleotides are TGTGCCAGCAGCTTAGACGGGACAGGGGTTTATGAGCAGTTCTTC. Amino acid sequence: CASSLDGTGVYEQFF.

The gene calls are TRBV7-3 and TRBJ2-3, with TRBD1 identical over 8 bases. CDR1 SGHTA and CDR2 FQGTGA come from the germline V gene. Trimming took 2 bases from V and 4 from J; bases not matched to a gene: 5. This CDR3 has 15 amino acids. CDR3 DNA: TGTGCCAGCAGCTTAGGGACAGGTCACGCAGATACGCAGTATTTT. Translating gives CASSLGTGHADTQYF.

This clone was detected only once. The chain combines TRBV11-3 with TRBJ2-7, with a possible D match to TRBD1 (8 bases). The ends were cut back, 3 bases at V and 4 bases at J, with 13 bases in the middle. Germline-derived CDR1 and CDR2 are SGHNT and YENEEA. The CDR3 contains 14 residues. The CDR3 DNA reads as TGTGCCAGCAGCTTCGGACAGGGAGGGTACGAGCAGTACTTC. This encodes CASSFGQGGYEQYF. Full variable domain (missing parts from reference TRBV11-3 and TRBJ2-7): EAGVVQSPRYKIIEKKQPVAFWCNPISGHNTLYWYLQNLGQGPELLIRYENEEAVDDSQLPKDRFSAERLKGVDSTLKIQPAELGDSAVYLCASSFGQGGYEQYFGPGTRLTVT.